These 26 T cell receptor beta chains were all obtained from the same sample, sequenced in a study of blood T cell repertoires in COVID-19. This table comes from immunoSEQ multiplex PCR, and its TCRdb copy is limited to in-frame clones, with some not included. The repertoire holds 250,000 to 350,000 clones, with about four fifths as singletons. The sequenced material came from peripheral blood. These receptors originate from a human donor with COVID-19, enrolled during active disease. The donor label of this sample is uncertain.

The table lists this clone with a count of one. The genes are TRBV9 and TRBJ2-3; tentatively, D is TRBD1 (6 bases). Trimming shortened V by 3 bases and J by 9 bases, and 14 bases separated the two germline ends. The CDR3 sequence is 13 residues long. Per the germline V gene, CDR1 is SGDLS and CDR2 is YYNGEE. The CDR3 region is CASSGGTGQTQYF. The CDR3 DNA follows: TGTGCCAGCAGCGGGGGAACAGGGCAAACGCAGTATTTT.

The table lists this clone with a count of one. This chain connects TRBV5-4 to TRBJ1-1; D perhaps matches TRBD1 (6 bases). This CDR3 contains 14 residues. In germline, CDR1 is SGHNT, CDR2 YYREEE (reference sequence). Trimming stripped 2 bases from V and 3 bases from J, with 11 bases between. The CDR3 region is CASSFTGIDTEAFF. The CDR3 DNA is TGTGCCAGCAGCTTTACAGGGATCGACACTGAAGCTTTCTTT. Together with reference TRBV5-4 and TRBJ1-1, the CDR3 gives the full variable domain: ETGVTQSPTHLIKTRGQQVTLRCSSQSGHNTVSWYQQALGQGPQFIFQYYREEENGRGNFPPRFSGLQFPNYSSELNVNALELDDSALYLCASSFTGIDTEAFFGQGTRLTVV.

Only a few counts were recorded for this clone. The gene calls are TRBV7-2 and TRBJ2-1; D call uncertain. V was shortened by 2 bases and J by 15 bases, with 20 bases between the two germline ends. Per germline, CDR1 SGHTA and CDR2 FQGNSA. CDR3 length: 14 residues. The CDR3 bases are TGTGCCAGCAGCTTACATGGCACTACGGGTCCCCGGTTCTTC. This translates into CASSLHGTTGPRFF.

This clone was counted only a few times. The chain links TRBV7-3 to TRBJ2-7; 12 positions agree with TRBD1. CDR3 length: 16 residues. Germline CDR1 is SGHTA and CDR2 is FQGTGA. V lost 1 base to trimming and J lost 6 bases; unmatched junction nucleotides: 7. The CDR3 DNA sequence: TGTGCCAGCAGCTTAATACCGGGACAGGGGGCTTCCGAGCAGTACTTC. Its protein product is CASSLIPGQGASEQYF.

The CDR3 nucleotides are TGCGCCAGCAGCTTTTACAGGAACACTGAAGCTTTCTTT. This sequence encodes CASSFYRNTEAFF. J is TRBJ1-1 and V is TRBV5-1; D is undetermined. CDR3 size: 13 residues. CDR1 and CDR2 from the germline V gene are SGHRS and YFSETQ. Trimming took 2 bases from V and 1 from J, leaving 6 bases between them.

This clone was seen just once. This chain connects TRBV30 to TRBJ2-7; D is perhaps TRBD2 (6 bases). This CDR3 region has 14 residues. V gave up 1 base and J gave up 4 bases, with 14 bases separating them. The germline CDR1 and CDR2 sequences are GTSNPN and SVGIG (reference sequence). The DNA of the CDR3 is TGTGCCTGGAGTGGGGACTCAGGGCCTTACGAGCAGTACTTC. As protein: CAWSGDSGPYEQYF.

This clone came up a few times. The chain combines TRBV30 with TRBJ1-2, with 7 bases identical to TRBD1. Per germline, CDR1 GTSNPN and CDR2 SVGIG (reference sequence). The CDR3 has 12 amino acids. The V segment lost 3 bases and the J segment 6 bases; nucleotides outside the gene matches: 4. CDR3 DNA: TGTGCCTGGAGCTCTGGACAGGATGGCTACACCTTC. Residues: CAWSSGQDGYTF. Using reference TRBV30 and TRBJ1-2 for the parts outside the CDR3, the full variable domain is SQTIHQWPATLVQPVGSPLSLECTVEGTSNPNLYWYRQAAGRGLQLLFYSVGIGQISSEVPQNLSASRPQDRQFILSSKKLLLSDSGFYLCAWSSGQDGYTFGSGTRLTVV.

The chain joins TRBV19 to TRBJ1-3, with a possible D match to TRBD1 (6 bases). V was shortened by 3 bases and J by 0 bases, with 9 bases between the two germline ends. Germline values: CDR1 LNHDA, CDR2 SQIVND (reference sequence). The CDR3 spans 15 residues. CDR3 bases: TGTGCCAGTAGTATTACAGGGAACTCTGGAAACACCATATATTTT. It translates to CASSITGNSGNTIYF. Variable domain in full (rest from reference TRBV19 and TRBJ1-3): DGGITQSPKYLFRKEGQNVTLSCEQNLNHDAMYWYRQDPGQGLRLIYYSQIVNDFQKGDIAEGYSVSREKKESFPLTVTSAQKNPTAFYLCASSITGNSGNTIYFGEGSWLTVV.

The rearrangement uses TRBV7-3 and TRBJ2-2; D not certain. Trimming removed 3 bases from V and 1 base from J, with 6 bases in between. CDR1 and CDR2 (germline): SGHTA, FQGTGA. The CDR3 is 14 residues long. CDR3 residues: CASSLGRNTGELFF. The CDR3 region has the DNA TGTGCCAGCAGCTTGGGCAGGAACACCGGGGAGCTGTTTTTT.

The gene calls are TRBV18 and TRBJ2-7; TRBD1 agrees at 8 bases. Germline CDR1 reads KGHSH; CDR2 reads LQKENI. V dropped 0 bases and J dropped 1; count of bases not matched to a gene: 5. The CDR3 covers 16 residues. CDR3 amino acids: CASSPPVGTGSYEQYF. The CDR3 DNA reads TGTGCCAGCTCACCACCGGTGGGGACAGGATCCTACGAGCAGTACTTC.

CDR3 nucleotide sequence: TGCGCCAGCAGCTGGACCGGGACAGGGTCCTACAATGAGCAGTTCTTC. Encoded protein: CASSWTGTGSYNEQFF. The chain carries TRBV5-1 and TRBJ2-1; 9 nucleotides agree with TRBD1. CDR3 size: 16 residues. The V and J ends lost 3 bases and 1 base, in that order; junction bases with no gene match: 5. In germline, CDR1 is SGHRS, CDR2 YFSETQ.

This clone has just a few counts. This rearrangement joins TRBV7-8 to TRBJ2-6; 13 nucleotides match TRBD2. Losses at the gene ends were 4 bases for V and 4 bases for J; bases not matched to a gene: 7. CDR1 is SGHVS and CDR2 is FQNEAQ in the germline V gene. The CDR3 length is 18 residues. The CDR3 sequence: CASSSGLAGPGGANVLTF. The CDR3 nucleotides are TGTGCCAGCAGCTCGGGACTAGCGGGACCAGGAGGGGCCAACGTCCTGACTTTC.

The chain uses TRBV9 and TRBJ2-3; 10 bases are shared with TRBD2. The CDR3 is made up of 15 amino acids. Germline CDR1 SGDLS, CDR2 YYNGEE. Germline trimming cut 0 bases from V and 4 bases from J; bases unmatched to any gene: 2. CDR3 protein: CASSVGAGGADTQYF. For the CDR3, the DNA is TGTGCCAGCAGCGTAGGAGCGGGAGGGGCAGATACGCAGTATTTT.

This CDR3 is CASSLRGLGTPYNEQFF. As DNA, the CDR3 is TGTGCCAGCAGCTTAAGAGGTTTGGGGACTCCGTACAATGAGCAGTTCTTC. The chain joins TRBV7-9 to TRBJ2-1, with D possibly being TRBD2 (6 bases). Germline V gene data show CDR1 as SEHNR and CDR2 as FQNEAQ (reference sequence). The ends were cut back, 2 bases at V and 4 bases at J, with 18 bases in the middle. This CDR3 comprises 17 residues.

This clone is a singleton in its sample. The CDR3 coding sequence is TGTGCCAGCAGCTTAGGTGGCACCCGATTAGAGACCCAGTACTTC. Its protein product is CASSLGGTRLETQYF. This chain links TRBV11-1 with TRBJ2-5; D is uncertain. Germline values: CDR1 SGHAT, CDR2 FQDESV (reference sequence). The CDR3 is 15 residues long. With 1 base removed from V and 4 bases from J, the gap between germline ends came to 13 bases.

This clone was seen a few times. The rearrangement joins TRBV3-1 (or the pseudogene TRBV3-2) to TRBJ1-3; D uncertain. The CDR3 is made up of 17 amino acids. V lost 1 base and J 0 bases, leaving 13 bases between the germline ends. The V gene's germline CDR1 is LGHDT and CDR2 YNNKEL (reference sequence). The CDR3 loop reads CASSQAIVPSSGNTIYF. The CDR3 DNA reads as TGTGCCAGCAGCCAAGCGATCGTCCCGAGCTCTGGAAACACCATATATTTT.

The chain uses TRBV6-6 and TRBJ1-1, with 9 bases lining up with TRBD1. Trimming at V came to 5 bases and at J to 5 bases, leaving 15 bases not matched to a gene. The CDR3 contains 17 residues. CDR1 is MNHNY, CDR2 SVGAGI, per germline (reference sequence). The CDR3 is CASSPAPRTGEGTEAFF. The CDR3 nucleotides are TGTGCCAGCAGTCCTGCCCCGAGGACAGGGGAGGGAACTGAAGCTTTCTTT.

The chain is built from TRBV19 and TRBJ2-1; TRBD1 agrees at 10 bases. Unmatched junction bases numbered 5, after V lost 1 base and J lost 8 bases. In germline, CDR1 is LNHDA, CDR2 SQIVND (reference sequence). This CDR3 contains 15 residues. Here the CDR3 reads CASSIARQGADEQFF. The CDR3 DNA is TGTGCCAGTAGTATAGCCCGACAGGGGGCGGATGAGCAGTTCTTC.

The V gene is TRBV5-1, the J gene TRBJ2-2, with 9 bases lining up with TRBD2. The J segment lost 7 bases and the V segment lost 2 bases, leaving 9 bases of the junction unmatched. This CDR3 contains 16 residues. Per the germline V gene, CDR1 is SGHRS and CDR2 is YFSETQ. In DNA, the CDR3 is TGCGCCAGCAGCTTCTCGGCGCGGGAGGGCCACGGGGAGCTGTTTTTT. It encodes CASSFSAREGHGELFF.

This clone was detected a few times. The V and J genes are TRBV7-9 and TRBJ1-6; D is undetermined. Germline lookup yields CDR1 SEHNR and CDR2 FQNEAQ (reference sequence). V was pared by 5 bases and J by 9 bases, with 17 bases between. The CDR3 spans 15 residues. The CDR3 spells CASSLEVSASSPLHF. DNA for the CDR3: TGTGCCAGCAGCCTTGAAGTGTCAGCGAGTTCACCCCTCCACTTT. Drawing the rest from reference TRBV7-9 and TRBJ1-6, the complete variable domain is DTGVSQNPRHKITKRGQNVTFRCDPISEHNRLYWYRQTLGQGPEFLTYFQNEAQLEKSRLLSDRFSAERPKGSFSTLEIQRTEQGDSAMYLCASSLEVSASSPLHFGNGTRLTVT.

The chain has TRBV28 and TRBJ2-7; no clear D. Germline loops: CDR1 MDHEN, CDR2 SYDVKM. The CDR3 covers 11 residues. Trimming shortened V by 1 base and J by 6 bases, and 4 bases separated the two germline ends. The CDR3 protein is CASSLLSEQYF. The CDR3 DNA follows: TGTGCCAGCAGTTTATTGAGCGAGCAGTACTTC.

V usage is TRBV18 and J usage is TRBJ1-2; TRBD1 aligns across 7 bases. After removal of 2 bases from V and 7 bases from J, the junction contained 19 bases not matched to a gene. The CDR3 loop spans 18 amino acids. Germline V gene data show CDR1 as KGHSH and CDR2 as LQKENI. The CDR3, as DNA: TGTGCCAGCTCACCAACAAGACCGAAACAGGGGATGATTGTTGGCTACACCTTC. It codes for CASSPTRPKQGMIVGYTF. Combining the CDR3 with reference TRBV18 and TRBJ1-2 gives the whole variable domain NAGVMQNPRHLVRRRGQEARLRCSPMKGHSHVYWYRQLPEEGLKFMVYLQKENIIDESGMPKERFSAEFPKEGPSILRIQQVVRGDSAAYFCASSPTRPKQGMIVGYTFGSGTRLTVV.

The chain carries TRBV7-9 and TRBJ1-1; D gene ambiguous. With 0 bases removed from V and 1 base from J, the gap between germline ends came to 12 bases. CDR1 and CDR2 (germline): SEHNR, FQNEAQ (reference sequence). The CDR3 sequence is 16 residues long. For the CDR3, the DNA is TGTGCCAGCAGCTTAGCGCTACACCAGGAGAACACTGAAGCTTTCTTT. It is translated as CASSLALHQENTEAFF.

CDR3 DNA sequence: TGTGCCAGCAGCCGTGGAACAGGGATCGGAGTAGATACGCAGTATTTT. Amino acid sequence: CASSRGTGIGVDTQYF. J is TRBJ2-3 and V is TRBV5-4, with a possible D match to TRBD1 (6 bases). The CDR3 spans 16 residues. V was pared by 4 bases and J by 5 bases, with 20 bases between. Germline CDR1 SGHNT, CDR2 YYREEE (reference sequence).

The V and J genes are TRBV29-1 and TRBJ1-3, with D hard to call. V lost 1 base to trimming and J lost 0 bases, with 4 bases between them. The CDR3 extends over 13 amino acids. CDR1 and CDR2 from the germline V gene are SQVTM and ANQGSEA. The CDR3 coding sequence is TGCAGCGTTGAAGTTCTCTCTGGAAACACCATATATTTT. Its protein is CSVEVLSGNTIYF.

The rearrangement uses TRBV10-3 and TRBJ2-3, with D maybe TRBD2 (5 bases). Germline values: CDR1 ENHRY, CDR2 SYGVKD. Deletions cut 6 bases from V and 1 base from J, with 11 bases between. There are 14 residues in the CDR3. The CDR3 region is CAIRDLAGTDTQYF. In DNA, the CDR3 is TGTGCCATCAGGGATCTAGCTGGCACAGATACGCAGTATTTT.